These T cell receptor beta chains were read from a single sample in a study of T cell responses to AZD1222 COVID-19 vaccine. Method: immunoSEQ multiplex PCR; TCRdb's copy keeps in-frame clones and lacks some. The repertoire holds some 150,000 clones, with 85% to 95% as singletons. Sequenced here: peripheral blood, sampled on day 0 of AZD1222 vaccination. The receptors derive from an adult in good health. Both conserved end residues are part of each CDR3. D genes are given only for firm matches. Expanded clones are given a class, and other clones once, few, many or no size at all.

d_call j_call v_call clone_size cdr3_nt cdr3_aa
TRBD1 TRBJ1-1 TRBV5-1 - TGCGCCAGCAGCTGGAGGGGGCTTCATGAGGTGAACACTGAAGCTTTCTTT CASSWRGLHEVNTEAFF
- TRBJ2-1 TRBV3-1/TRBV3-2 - TGTGCCAGCAGTCTATACGGGGGCAGGGACAATGAGCAGTTCTTC CASSLYGGRDNEQFF
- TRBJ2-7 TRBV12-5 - TGTGCTAGTGGTGCGTGGGGCCGCGGCTCCTACGAGCAGTACTTC CASGAWGRGSYEQYF
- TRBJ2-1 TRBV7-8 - TGTGCCAGCAGCTTAGTGGGGAATGAGCAGTTCTTC CASSLVGNEQFF
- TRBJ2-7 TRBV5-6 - TGTGCCAGCAGTCGTGACACCTACGAGCAGTACTTC CASSRDTYEQYF
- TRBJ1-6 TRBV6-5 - TGTGCCAGCAGCAATAATTCACCCCTCCACTTT CASSNNSPLHF
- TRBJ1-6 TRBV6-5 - TGTGCCAGCAGTTACTCGGATTCACCCCTCCACTTT CASSYSDSPLHF
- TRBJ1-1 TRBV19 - TGTGCCAGTAATGAGTTCGCTGGGGAAGCTTTCTTT CASNEFAGEAFF
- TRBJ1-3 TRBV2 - TGTGCCAGCAGCTACGGCGGTCCGGGGACCTCTGGAAACACCATATATTTT CASSYGGPGTSGNTIYF
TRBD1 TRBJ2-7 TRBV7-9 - TGTGCCAGCAGCTTAGCATCTCCCAGGGGGCAGTACGAGCAGTACTTC CASSLASPRGQYEQYF
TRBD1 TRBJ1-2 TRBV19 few TGTGCCAGTGGGACAGGGGATCACGGTGGCTACACCTTC CASGTGDHGGYTF